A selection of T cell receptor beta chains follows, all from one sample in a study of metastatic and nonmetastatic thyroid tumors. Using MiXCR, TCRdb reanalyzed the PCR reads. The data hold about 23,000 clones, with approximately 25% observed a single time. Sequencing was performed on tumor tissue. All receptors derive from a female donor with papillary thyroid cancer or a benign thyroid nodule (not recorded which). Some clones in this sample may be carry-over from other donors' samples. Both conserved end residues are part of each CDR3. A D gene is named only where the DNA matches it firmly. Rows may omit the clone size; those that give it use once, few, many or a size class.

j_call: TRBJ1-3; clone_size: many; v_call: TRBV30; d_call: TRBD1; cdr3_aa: CASQGYGNTIYF; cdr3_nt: TGTGCCTCACAGGGGTATGGAAACACCATATATTTT
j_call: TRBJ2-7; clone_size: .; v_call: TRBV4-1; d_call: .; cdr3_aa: CASSQDRYGLQYF; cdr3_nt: TGCGCCAGCAGCCAAGATCGGTACGGGTTGCAGTACTTC
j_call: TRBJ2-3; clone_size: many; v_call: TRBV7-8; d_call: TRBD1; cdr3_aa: CASSPRDRATDTQYF; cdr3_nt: TGTGCCAGCAGCCCCCGGGACAGGGCCACAGATACGCAGTATTTT
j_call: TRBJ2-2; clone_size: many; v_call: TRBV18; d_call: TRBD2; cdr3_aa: CASSPTSGGSTGELFF; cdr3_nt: TGTGCCAGCTCACCGACTAGCGGGGGTTCCACCGGGGAGCTGTTTTTT
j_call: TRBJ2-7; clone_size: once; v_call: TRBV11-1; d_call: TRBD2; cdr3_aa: CASSSPTSGFSYEQYF; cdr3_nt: TGTGCCAGCAGTTCCCCGACTAGCGGCTTCTCCTACGAGCAGTACTTC
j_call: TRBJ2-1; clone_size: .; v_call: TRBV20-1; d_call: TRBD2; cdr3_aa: CSASLAGAGVIAGADNERFF; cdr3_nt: TGCAGTGCTAGTCTTGCGGGTGCTGGGGTGATAGCGGGGGCCGACAATGAGCGGTTCTTC
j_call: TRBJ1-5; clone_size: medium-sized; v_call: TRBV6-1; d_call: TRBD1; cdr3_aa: CASSIGQDTQPQHF; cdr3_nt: TGTGCCAGCAGCATCGGACAGGACACTCAGCCCCAGCATTTT
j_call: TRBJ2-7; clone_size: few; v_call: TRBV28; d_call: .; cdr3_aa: CASRSGTQNPYEQYF; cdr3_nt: TGTGCCAGCAGGTCCGGGACCCAAAATCCCTACGAGCAGTACTTC
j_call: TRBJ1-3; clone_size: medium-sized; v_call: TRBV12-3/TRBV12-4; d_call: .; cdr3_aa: CASSVGQLSGNTIYF; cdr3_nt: TGTGCCAGCAGTGTCGGACAGCTCTCTGGAAACACCATATATTTT
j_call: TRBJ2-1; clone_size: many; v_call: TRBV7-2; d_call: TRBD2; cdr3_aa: CASSSLPSGRNNEQFF; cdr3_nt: TGTGCCAGCAGCTCCCTACCTAGCGGGCGAAACAATGAGCAGTTCTTC
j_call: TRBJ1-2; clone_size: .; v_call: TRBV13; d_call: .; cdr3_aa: CASSLGSGTVGDGYTF; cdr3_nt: TGTGCCAGCAGCTTAGGGTCCGGGACGGTTGGGGATGGCTACACCTTC
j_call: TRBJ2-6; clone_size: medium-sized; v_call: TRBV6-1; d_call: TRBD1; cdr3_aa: CASYRGTISGANVLTF; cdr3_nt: TGTGCCAGCTACAGGGGCACGATCTCTGGGGCCAACGTCCTGACTTTC
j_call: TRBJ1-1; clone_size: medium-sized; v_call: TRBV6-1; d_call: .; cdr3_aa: CASSWTANTEAFF; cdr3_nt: TGTGCCAGCAGTTGGACAGCGAACACTGAAGCTTTCTTT
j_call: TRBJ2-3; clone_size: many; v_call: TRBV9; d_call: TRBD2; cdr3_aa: CASSVALAGEFVTDTQYF; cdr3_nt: TGTGCCAGCAGCGTAGCCCTAGCGGGGGAATTTGTCACAGATACGCAGTATTTT
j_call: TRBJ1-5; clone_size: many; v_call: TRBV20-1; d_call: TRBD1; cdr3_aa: CSARDLGRGPNQPQHF; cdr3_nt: TGCAGTGCTAGGGATCTTGGCAGGGGGCCCAATCAGCCCCAGCATTTT
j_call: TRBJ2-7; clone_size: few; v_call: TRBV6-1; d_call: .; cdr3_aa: CASSEQGSYEQYF; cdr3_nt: TGTGCCAGCAGTGAACAGGGTTCCTACGAGCAGTACTTC
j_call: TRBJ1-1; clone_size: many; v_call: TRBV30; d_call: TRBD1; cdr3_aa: CAWSIDRVATEAFF; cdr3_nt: TGTGCCTGGAGTATTGACAGGGTGGCCACTGAAGCTTTCTTT
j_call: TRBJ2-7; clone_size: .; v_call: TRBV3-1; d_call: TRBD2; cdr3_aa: CASSQRRGGSRGEQYF; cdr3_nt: TGTGCCAGCAGCCAACGAAGGGGCGGGAGCCGTGGAGAGCAGTACTTC
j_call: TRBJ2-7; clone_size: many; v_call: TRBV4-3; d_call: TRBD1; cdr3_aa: CASSQAGTGNILISYEQYF; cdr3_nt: TGCGCCAGCAGCCAGGCCGGGACAGGTAATATTTTAATCAGCTACGAGCAGTACTTC
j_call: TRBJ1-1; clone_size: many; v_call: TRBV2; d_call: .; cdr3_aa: CASSSDYNTEAFF; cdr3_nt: TGTGCCAGCAGTTCAGACTATAACACTGAAGCTTTCTTT
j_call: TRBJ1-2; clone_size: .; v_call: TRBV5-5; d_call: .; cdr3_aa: CASSPETNYGYTF; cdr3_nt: TGTGCCAGCAGCCCGGAGACTAACTATGGCTACACCTTC
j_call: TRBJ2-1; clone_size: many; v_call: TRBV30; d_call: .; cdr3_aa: CAWSRAAHNEQFF; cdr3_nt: TGTGCCTGGAGTCGGGCAGCCCACAATGAGCAGTTCTTC
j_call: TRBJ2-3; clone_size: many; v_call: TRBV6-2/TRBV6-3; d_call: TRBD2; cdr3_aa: CASSSTSFTDTQYF; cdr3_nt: TGTGCCAGCAGTTCGACTAGCTTCACAGATACGCAGTATTTT
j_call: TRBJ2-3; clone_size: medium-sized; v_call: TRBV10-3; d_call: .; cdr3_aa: CAISEVSADTQYF; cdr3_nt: TGTGCCATCAGTGAGGTCAGCGCAGATACGCAGTATTTT
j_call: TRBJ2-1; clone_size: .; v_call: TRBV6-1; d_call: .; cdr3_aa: CASSEDGRVLWNEQFF; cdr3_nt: TGTGCCAGCAGTGAGGATGGAAGGGTTTTATGGAATGAGCAGTTCTTC
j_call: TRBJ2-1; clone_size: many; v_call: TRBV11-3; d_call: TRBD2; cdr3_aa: CASSLGGTSGGLAYNEQFF; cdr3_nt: TGTGCCAGCAGCTTAGGAGGGACTAGCGGGGGGTTGGCGTATAATGAGCAGTTCTTC
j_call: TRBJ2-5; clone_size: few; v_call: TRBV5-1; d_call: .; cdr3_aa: CASRRTNQETQYF; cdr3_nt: TGCGCCAGCAGACGGACGAACCAAGAGACCCAGTACTTC
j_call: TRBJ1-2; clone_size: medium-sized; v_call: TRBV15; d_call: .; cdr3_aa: CATSRDISIGYTF; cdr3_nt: TGTGCCACCAGCAGAGATATTAGTATAGGCTACACCTTC
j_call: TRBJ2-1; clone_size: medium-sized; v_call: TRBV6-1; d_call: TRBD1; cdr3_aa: CASRARAGGLNEQFF; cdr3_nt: TGTGCCAGCAGAGCGAGGGCAGGGGGCCTCAATGAGCAGTTCTTC
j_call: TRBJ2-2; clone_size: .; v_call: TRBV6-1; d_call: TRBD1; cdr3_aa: CASSSPGTGGTGELFF; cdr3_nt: TGTGCCAGCAGTTCACCCGGGACAGGGGGAACCGGGGAGCTGTTTTTT
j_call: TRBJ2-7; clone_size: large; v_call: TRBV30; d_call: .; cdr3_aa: CAWSTGGGGYEQYF; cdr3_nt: TGTGCCTGGAGTACTGGAGGAGGAGGCTACGAGCAGTACTTC
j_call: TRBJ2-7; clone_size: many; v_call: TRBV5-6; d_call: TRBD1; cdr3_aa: CASSFPGQGVYEQYF; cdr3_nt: TGTGCCAGCAGCTTTCCGGGACAGGGAGTCTACGAGCAGTACTTC
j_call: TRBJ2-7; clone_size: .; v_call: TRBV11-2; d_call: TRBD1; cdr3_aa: CASKPGGAAPYEQYF; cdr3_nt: TGTGCCAGCAAACCAGGGGGCGCCGCCCCATACGAGCAGTACTTC
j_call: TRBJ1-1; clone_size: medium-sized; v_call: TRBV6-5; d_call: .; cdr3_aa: CASSYGGNTEAFF; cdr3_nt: TGTGCCAGCAGTTACGGAGGGAACACTGAAGCTTTCTTT
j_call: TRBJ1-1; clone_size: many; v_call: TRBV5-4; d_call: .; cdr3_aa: CASSLDRWAWTEAFF; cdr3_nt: TGTGCCAGCAGCTTGGACCGCTGGGCGTGGACTGAAGCTTTCTTT
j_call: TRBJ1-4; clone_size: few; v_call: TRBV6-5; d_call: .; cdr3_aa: CASSYLGKSEKLFF; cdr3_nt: TGTGCCAGCAGTTATTTGGGGAAGAGTGAAAAACTGTTTTTT
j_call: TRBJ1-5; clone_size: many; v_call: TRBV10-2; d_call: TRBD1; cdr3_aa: CASSVTGGLQPQHF; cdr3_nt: TGCGCCAGCAGTGTTACAGGGGGGTTACAGCCCCAGCATTTT
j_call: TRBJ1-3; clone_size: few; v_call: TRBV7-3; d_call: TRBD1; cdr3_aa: CASSQSGGFGNTIYF; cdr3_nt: TGTGCCAGCAGCCAATCAGGGGGATTTGGAAACACCATATATTTT
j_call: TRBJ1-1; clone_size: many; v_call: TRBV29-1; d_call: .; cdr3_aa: CSAWTVNTEAFF; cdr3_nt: TGCAGCGCTTGGACGGTAAACACTGAAGCTTTCTTT
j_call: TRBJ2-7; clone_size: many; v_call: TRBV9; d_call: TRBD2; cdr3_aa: CASSPRTSGGPYEQYF; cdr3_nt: TGTGCCAGCAGCCCCCGGACTAGCGGGGGGCCCTACGAGCAGTACTTC
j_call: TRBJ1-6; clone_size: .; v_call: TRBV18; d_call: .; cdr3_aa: CASSPGRTNSPLHF; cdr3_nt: TGTGCCAGCTCACCAGGGCGGACTAATTCACCCCTCCACTTT
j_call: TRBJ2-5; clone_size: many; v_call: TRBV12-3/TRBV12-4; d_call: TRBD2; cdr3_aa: CASRPGGAETQYF; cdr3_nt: TGTGCCAGCAGGCCGGGGGGGGCGGAGACCCAGTACTTC
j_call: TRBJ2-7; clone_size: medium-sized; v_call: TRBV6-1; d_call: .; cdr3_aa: CASRSGPPYEQYF; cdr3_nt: TGTGCCAGCCGGAGTGGACCTCCTTACGAGCAGTACTTC
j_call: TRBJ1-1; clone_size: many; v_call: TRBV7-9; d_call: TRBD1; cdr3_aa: CASRPGQYTEAFF; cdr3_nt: TGTGCCAGCAGACCGGGACAGTACACTGAAGCTTTCTTT
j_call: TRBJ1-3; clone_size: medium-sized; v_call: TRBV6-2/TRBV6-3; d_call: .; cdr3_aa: CASISGGKDSGNTIYF; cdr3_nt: TGTGCCAGCATCTCTGGGGGCAAGGACTCTGGAAACACCATATATTTT
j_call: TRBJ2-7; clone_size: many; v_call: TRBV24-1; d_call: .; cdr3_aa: CATTTSGTHSYEQYF; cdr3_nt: TGTGCCACCACCACCTCCGGGACTCACTCCTACGAGCAGTACTTC
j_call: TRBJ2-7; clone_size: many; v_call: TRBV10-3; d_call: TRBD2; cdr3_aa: CAISEGLAEYEQYF; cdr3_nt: TGTGCCATCAGTGAGGGACTAGCGGAGTACGAGCAGTACTTC
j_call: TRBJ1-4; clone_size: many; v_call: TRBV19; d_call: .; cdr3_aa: CASSTGRFGEKLFF; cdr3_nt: TGTGCCAGTAGTACGGGACGATTCGGTGAAAAACTGTTTTTT
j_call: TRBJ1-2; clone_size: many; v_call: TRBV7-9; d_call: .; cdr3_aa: CASSTSGADYGYTF; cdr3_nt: TGTGCCAGCAGCACCTCAGGGGCTGACTATGGCTACACCTTC
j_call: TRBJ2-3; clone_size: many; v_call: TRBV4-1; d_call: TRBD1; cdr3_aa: CASSTRTGGAISTDTQYF; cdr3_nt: TGCGCCAGCAGCACCCGGACAGGGGGAGCTATTAGCACAGATACGCAGTATTTT
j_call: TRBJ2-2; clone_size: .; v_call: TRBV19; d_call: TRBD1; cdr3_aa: CASSMRGQGALPGELFF; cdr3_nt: TGTGCCAGTAGTATGAGGGGACAGGGGGCTTTACCCGGGGAGCTGTTTTTT